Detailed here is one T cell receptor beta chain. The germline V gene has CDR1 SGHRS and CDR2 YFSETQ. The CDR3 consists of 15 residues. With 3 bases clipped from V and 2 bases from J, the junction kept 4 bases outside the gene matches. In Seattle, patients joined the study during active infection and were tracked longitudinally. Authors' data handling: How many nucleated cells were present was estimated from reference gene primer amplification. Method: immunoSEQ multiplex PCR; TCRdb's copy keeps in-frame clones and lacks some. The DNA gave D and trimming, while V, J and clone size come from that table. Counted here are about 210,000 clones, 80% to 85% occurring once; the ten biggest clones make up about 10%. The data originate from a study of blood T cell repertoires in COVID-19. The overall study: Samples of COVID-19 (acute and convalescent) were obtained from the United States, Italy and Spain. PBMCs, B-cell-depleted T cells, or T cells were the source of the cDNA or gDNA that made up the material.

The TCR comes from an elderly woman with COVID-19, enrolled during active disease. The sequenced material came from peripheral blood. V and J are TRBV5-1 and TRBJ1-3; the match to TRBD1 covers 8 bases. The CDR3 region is CASSSTGGAGNTIYF. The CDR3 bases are TGCGCCAGCAGCTCTACAGGGGGGGCTGGAAACACCATATATTTT.